Sequencing of this TCR beta chain was carried out in a study of blood T cells in healthy people across ages. Deletions cut 3 bases from V and 1 base from J, with 15 bases between. There are 16 residues in the CDR3. Germline CDR1 and CDR2: ENHRY and SYGVKD. With a J-beta primer mix and a sample-barcoded 5' primer, a second PCR ran 7 to 11 cycles. One entry per CDR3 protein, called by TCRdb with MiXCR from the 5' RACE reads. The sample carries about 1.4 million distinct CDR3 sequences, 45% to 70% recorded once. This clonotype was sampled from a man aged 18 to 30 in good health. The sample consisted of blood. The chain combines TRBV10-3 with TRBJ1-2; D is undetermined. CDR3 bases: TGTGCCATCAGTGATCGGCAGGATCCGGGTAACTATGGCTACACCTTC. It encodes CAISDRQDPGNYGYTF.